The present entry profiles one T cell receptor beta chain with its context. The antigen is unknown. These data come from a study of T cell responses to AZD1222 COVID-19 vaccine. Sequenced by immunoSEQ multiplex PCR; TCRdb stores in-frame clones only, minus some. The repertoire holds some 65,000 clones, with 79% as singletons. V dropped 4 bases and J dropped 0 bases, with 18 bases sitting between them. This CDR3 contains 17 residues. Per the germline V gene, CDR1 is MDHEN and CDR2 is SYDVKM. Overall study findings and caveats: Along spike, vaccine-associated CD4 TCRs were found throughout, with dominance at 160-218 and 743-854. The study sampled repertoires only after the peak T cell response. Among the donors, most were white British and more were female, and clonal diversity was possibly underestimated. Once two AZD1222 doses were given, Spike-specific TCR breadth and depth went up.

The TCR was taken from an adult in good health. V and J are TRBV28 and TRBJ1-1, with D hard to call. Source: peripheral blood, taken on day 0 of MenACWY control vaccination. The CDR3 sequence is CASSSRGGNYLNTEAFF. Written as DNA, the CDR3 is TGTGCCAGCAGTTCCCGGGGAGGGAACTACCTGAACACTGAAGCTTTCTTT.